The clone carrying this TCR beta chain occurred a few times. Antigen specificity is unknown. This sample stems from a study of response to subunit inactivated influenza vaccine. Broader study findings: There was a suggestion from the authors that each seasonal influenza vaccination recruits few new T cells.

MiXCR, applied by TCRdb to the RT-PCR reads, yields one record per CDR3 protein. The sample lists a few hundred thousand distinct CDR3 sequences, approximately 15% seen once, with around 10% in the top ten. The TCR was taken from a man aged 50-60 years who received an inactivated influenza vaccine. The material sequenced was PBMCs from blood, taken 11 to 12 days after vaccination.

This CDR3 is CASSLATGPGELFF. The CDR3 DNA reads TGCGCCAGCAGCTTGGCCACAGGCCCCGGGGAGCTGTTTTTT. This rearrangement joins TRBV5-1 to TRBJ2-2; D may be TRBD1 (5 bases). V was clipped by 0 bases and J by 6 bases, with 9 bases between them. The CDR3 length is 14 residues. Germline CDR1 is SGHRS and CDR2 is YFSETQ.